This T cell receptor (beta chain) was recorded in a study of cytomegalovirus exposure and HLA in healthy donors. Germline lookup yields CDR1 SGHTA and CDR2 FQGNSA. The CDR3 runs to 15 residues. V lost 5 bases and J lost 8; bases outside the gene matches: 12. Both 60 Vbeta primers and 13 Jbeta primers went into the PCR. Profiled with immunoSEQ multiplex PCR; TCRdb holds only in-frame clones, not every one. The sample lists about 150,000 clones, about 76% seen once, with about 3.5% in the top ten. The specimen sequenced was PBMCs. This chain uses TRBV7-2 with TRBJ2-1; TRBD1 aligns across 7 bases. The clonotype was recovered from a human donor in good health. As DNA, the CDR3 is TGTGCCAGCAGCCTTCGACAGGGATGGGTGTATGAGCAGTTCTTC. Translating gives CASSLRQGWVYEQFF. The full variable domain, in which reference TRBV7-2 and TRBJ2-1 provide the parts outside the CDR3, is GAGVSQSPSNKVTEKGKDVELRCDPISGHTALYWYRQSLGQGLEFLIYFQGNSAPDKSGLPSDRFSAERTGGSVSTLTIQRTQQEDSAVYLCASSLRQGWVYEQFFGPGTRLTVL.